These 4 T cell receptor beta chains were all obtained from the same sample, sequenced in a study of shared clonotypes between healthy human individuals. Produced via immunoSEQ multiplex PCR; TCRdb's table is partial and in-frame only. In the table there are about 750,000 clones, 85% to 95% of which are singletons. CD45RO-negative, CCR7-positively selected cells formed the naive CD8 fraction, excluding terminally differentiated effector memory CD45RA+ cells. The sequencing sample was made of naive CD8+ T cells sorted from blood. These TCRs come from a man aged 25-40 years in good health.

The chain recombines TRBV28 with TRBJ1-1; tentatively, D is TRBD1 (6 bases). The V gene's germline CDR1 is MDHEN and CDR2 SYDVKM. The ends were cut back, 2 bases at V and 0 bases at J, with 16 bases in the middle. The CDR3 spans 17 residues. This chain's CDR3 is CASSLRFRGAMNTEAFF. The DNA for the CDR3 is TGTGCCAGCAGTTTACGGTTTCGGGGGGCCATGAACACTGAAGCTTTCTTT.

Written as DNA, the CDR3 is TGTGCCAGCGGGGCCAGTTCCTACGAGCAGTACTTC. This sequence encodes CASGASSYEQYF. The chain carries TRBV2 and TRBJ2-7, with D possibly matching TRBD1 (5 bases). Per germline, CDR1 SNHLY and CDR2 FYNNEI. This CDR3 is 12 amino acids long. Trimming took 8 bases from V and 1 from J, leaving 9 bases between them.

The V and J genes are TRBV29-1 and TRBJ2-5; 11 bases line up with TRBD1. Per germline, CDR1 SQVTM and CDR2 ANQGSEA. The CDR3 has 18 amino acids. Germline trimming cut 1 base from V and 5 bases from J; bases unmatched to any gene: 15. The CDR3 spells CSVEGTPPDRGLRETQYF. CDR3 coding DNA: TGCAGCGTTGAAGGGACCCCCCCGGACAGGGGGCTTAGGGAGACCCAGTACTTC.

This sequence joins TRBV4-2 and TRBJ2-6; D gene ambiguous. The CDR3 runs 15 residues. Per the germline V gene, CDR1 is LGHNA and CDR2 is YNFKEQ. V was shortened by 1 base and J by 0 bases, with 4 bases between the two germline ends. The chain's CDR3 is CASSQASSGANVLTF. The CDR3 DNA reads TGTGCCAGCAGCCAAGCGAGCTCTGGGGCCAACGTCCTGACTTTC.